A selection of T cell receptor beta chains follows, all from one sample in a study of TIL therapy for anti-PD-1-resistant metastatic lung cancer. Profiling relied on immunoSEQ multiplex PCR, and the TCRdb table lists in-frame clones only, not all of them. The table shows 50,000 or so clones, with less than 75% occurring only once. The input for sequencing was tumor tissue, taken at baseline. The receptor set was obtained from a person between 25 and 80 years old with non-small cell lung cancer. Each CDR3 is given with its conserved first and last residue. The order of the fields is clone size, D gene, V gene, J gene, CDR3 DNA, CDR3 protein. A D gene is named only where the DNA matches it firmly. A row's size may be missing; if present it is once, few, many or a size class.

-	TRBD1	TRBV5-1	TRBJ2-2	TGCGCCAGCAACGCTTACGGACAGGGCGCCACCGGGGAGCTGTTTTTT	CASNAYGQGATGELFF
-	TRBD1	TRBV7-9	TRBJ2-7	TGTGCCAGCAGCTTAGATTATTACAGGGGACACGAGCAGTACTTC	CASSLDYYRGHEQYF
-	-	TRBV7-9	TRBJ2-2	TGTGCCAGCAGCTTAGAAGGGGCACTGAACACCGGGGAGCTGTTTTTT	CASSLEGALNTGELFF
once	-	TRBV7-8	TRBJ2-1	TGTGCCAGCAGCTCACCCGGGGCGAGCTCCTACAATGAGCAGTTCTTC	CASSSPGASSYNEQFF
-	-	TRBV7-2	TRBJ2-2	TGTGCCAGCAGACTAGCTGGGGAGCTGTTTTTT	CASRLAGELFF
-	-	TRBV7-2	TRBJ1-2	TGTGCCAGCAGCTTCGGGATAAGACAGGCAGCTAACTATGGCTACACCTTC	CASSFGIRQAANYGYTF
-	TRBD2	TRBV7-3	TRBJ2-7	TGTGCCAGCAGCTTAGGGGGAGGGAACGAGCAGTACTTC	CASSLGGGNEQYF
-	-	TRBV18	TRBJ1-3	TGTGCCAGCTCACGGGAGCGGGACATCGGAAACACCATATATTTT	CASSRERDIGNTIYF
-	-	TRBV15	TRBJ2-2	TGTGCCACCAGCAGAGATTCCGGGGAGCTGTTTTTT	CATSRDSGELFF
once	TRBD1	TRBV5-1	TRBJ1-5	TGCGCCAGCAGCCGGACAGGGGATCAGCCCCAGCATTTT	CASSRTGDQPQHF
-	TRBD1	TRBV6-4	TRBJ1-5	TGTGCCAGCAGTGACCGGACAGGGGGCAATCAGCCCCAGCATTTT	CASSDRTGGNQPQHF
-	-	TRBV2	TRBJ2-2	TGTGCCAGCAGCCCGACAGCCCGGAGAACCGGGGAGCTGTTTTTT	CASSPTARRTGELFF
-	-	TRBV19	TRBJ1-2	TGTGCCAGCTATGACACGGGGAGAGACTATGGCTACACCTTC	CASYDTGRDYGYTF
few	-	TRBV25-1	TRBJ2-1	TGTGCCAGCAGTGACAGGGTCAATGAGCAGTTCTTC	CASSDRVNEQFF
-	-	TRBV2	TRBJ1-1	TGTGCCAGCAGTATAAGGAGCGGGACGAACACTGAAGCTTTCTTT	CASSIRSGTNTEAFF
-	-	TRBV25-1	TRBJ2-1	TGTGCCAGCAGTGACGGACAGATACGTGGAGAGCAGTTCTTC	CASSDGQIRGEQFF
-	-	TRBV11-2	TRBJ2-1	TGTGCCAGCAGCATTACGGGACTCATAAATGAGCAGTTCTTC	CASSITGLINEQFF
-	-	TRBV2	TRBJ2-7	TGTGCCAGCAAGTGGAACGAGCAGTACTTC	CASKWNEQYF
-	-	TRBV19	TRBJ1-2	TGTGCCAGTCAGGATTCTAACTATGGCTACACCTTC	CASQDSNYGYTF
-	-	TRBV6-5	TRBJ2-7	TGTGCCAGCAGGGGGCAGGGGGGCGAGCAGTACTTC	CASRGQGGEQYF